The 10 T cell receptor beta chains in this list originate from one sample, sequenced in a study of blood T cell repertoires in COVID-19. TCRdb's table, derived via immunoSEQ multiplex PCR, lists solely in-frame clones and lacks some. The sample consists of 370,000 or so clones, around 84% of them appearing once. The sample comprised peripheral blood. Receptors originate from a human donor with acute or convalescent COVID-19. The donor label of this sample is uncertain.

This chain uses TRBV9 with TRBJ1-1; 8 nucleotides align to TRBD1. This CDR3 has 14 residues. Per the germline V gene, CDR1 is SGDLS and CDR2 is YYNGEE. Losses at the gene ends were 4 bases for V and 6 bases for J; bases not matched to a gene: 8. CDR3 in DNA: TGTGCCAGCAGCCCGGACAGGGTGAGGGCTGAAGCTTTCTTT. Translation gives CASSPDRVRAEAFF. Complete variable domain (other parts from reference TRBV9 and TRBJ1-1): DSGVTQTPKHLITATGQRVTLRCSPRSGDLSVYWYQQSLDQGLQFLIQYYNGEERAKGNILERFSAQQFPDLHSELNLSSLELGDSALYFCASSPDRVRAEAFFGQGTRLTVV.

The rearrangement joins TRBV11-2 to TRBJ2-1; TRBD2 matches at 10 bases. V trimming: 1 base; J trimming: 7 bases; junction bases outside the gene matches: 4. The germline CDR1 and CDR2 sequences are SGHAT and FQNNGV. The CDR3 loop spans 15 amino acids. This CDR3 reads CASSLVAGGLNEQFF. The CDR3 DNA sequence: TGTGCCAGCAGCTTAGTAGCGGGGGGACTGAATGAGCAGTTCTTC.

The rearrangement links TRBV6-1 to TRBJ1-1, with a possible D match to TRBD1 (6 bases). CDR3 size: 15 residues. From germline, CDR1 is MNHNS and CDR2 SASEGT. The V and J ends lost 2 bases and 3 bases respectively, with 13 bases between them. CDR3: CASSELGATYTEAFF. Here the CDR3 DNA reads TGTGCCAGCAGTGAACTGGGGGCAACCTACACTGAAGCTTTCTTT.

V usage is TRBV7-9 and J usage is TRBJ2-5; no clear D gene. This CDR3 contains 13 residues. From germline, CDR1 is SEHNR and CDR2 FQNEAQ (reference sequence). Trimming stripped 3 bases from V and 2 bases from J, with 7 bases between. This CDR3 is CASSFAGQETQYF. In DNA, the CDR3 is TGTGCCAGCAGCTTTGCCGGTCAAGAGACCCAGTACTTC.

The V and J genes are TRBV7-9 and TRBJ2-6; no reliable D call. Trimming stripped 5 bases from V and 1 base from J, with 9 bases between. CDR3 length: 15 residues. The germline gives CDR1 SEHNR, CDR2 FQNEAQ (reference sequence). This chain's CDR3 is CASSPYTSGANVLTF. For the CDR3, the DNA is TGTGCCAGCAGCCCATACACGTCTGGGGCCAACGTCCTGACTTTC. Based on the CDR3 plus reference TRBV7-9 and TRBJ2-6, the full variable domain is DTGVSQNPRHKITKRGQNVTFRCDPISEHNRLYWYRQTLGQGPEFLTYFQNEAQLEKSRLLSDRFSAERPKGSFSTLEIQRTEQGDSAMYLCASSPYTSGANVLTFGAGSRLTVL.

This chain joins TRBV7-2 and TRBJ2-5, with no clear D. Germline-derived CDR1 and CDR2 are SGHTA and FQGNSA. The CDR3 is 14 residues long. V gave up 2 bases and J gave up 2 bases, with 9 bases separating them. CDR3 residues: CASSLKATQETQYF. The CDR3 nucleotides read TGTGCCAGCAGCTTAAAAGCGACGCAAGAGACCCAGTACTTC.

This chain joins TRBV6-5 and TRBJ1-2; no clear D. The length of the CDR3 is 13 residues. V lost 6 bases and J 1 base, leaving 9 bases between the germline ends. Per the germline V gene, CDR1 is MNHEY and CDR2 is SVGAGI. CDR3 in amino acids: CASSQEINYGYTF. The CDR3 DNA follows: TGTGCCAGCAGCCAGGAAATTAACTATGGCTACACCTTC.

This clone has only a few counts. The chain uses TRBV14 and TRBJ2-2, with D possibly matching TRBD2 (5 bases). Germline V CDR1 and CDR2: SGHDN, FVKESK. Trimming shortened V by 0 bases and J by 6 bases, and 17 bases separated the two germline ends. The CDR3 loop spans 17 amino acids. This CDR3 reads CASSQEKLRVNPGELFF. As DNA, the CDR3 is TGTGCCAGCAGCCAAGAAAAGCTGAGGGTTAACCCCGGGGAGCTGTTTTTT. Based on the CDR3 plus reference TRBV14 and TRBJ2-2, the full variable domain is EAGVTQFPSHSVIEKGQTVTLRCDPISGHDNLYWYRRVMGKEIKFLLHFVKESKQDESGMPNNRFLAERTGGTYSTLKVQPAELEDSGVYFCASSQEKLRVNPGELFFGEGSRLTVL.

The rearrangement uses TRBV7-9 and TRBJ2-5; D is possibly TRBD1 (7 bases). The CDR3 has 15 residues. Looked up from germline, CDR1 is SEHNR and CDR2 is FQNEAQ (reference sequence). V lost 11 bases to trimming and J lost 2 bases, with 21 bases between them. In DNA form, the CDR3 reads TGTGCCGGGTCCAGGGTGGAGGGGGCACAAGAGACCCAGTACTTC. Its protein is CAGSRVEGAQETQYF.

The J gene is TRBJ2-1, the V gene TRBV4-2; TRBD1 agrees at 9 bases. There are 15 residues in the CDR3. Unmatched junction bases numbered 11, after V lost 6 bases and J lost 8 bases. Germline CDR1 is LGHNA and CDR2 is YNFKEQ. CDR3 bases: TGTGCCAGCAGTCGGACAGGGGATCGGTCATATGAGCAGTTCTTC. Encoded protein: CASSRTGDRSYEQFF.